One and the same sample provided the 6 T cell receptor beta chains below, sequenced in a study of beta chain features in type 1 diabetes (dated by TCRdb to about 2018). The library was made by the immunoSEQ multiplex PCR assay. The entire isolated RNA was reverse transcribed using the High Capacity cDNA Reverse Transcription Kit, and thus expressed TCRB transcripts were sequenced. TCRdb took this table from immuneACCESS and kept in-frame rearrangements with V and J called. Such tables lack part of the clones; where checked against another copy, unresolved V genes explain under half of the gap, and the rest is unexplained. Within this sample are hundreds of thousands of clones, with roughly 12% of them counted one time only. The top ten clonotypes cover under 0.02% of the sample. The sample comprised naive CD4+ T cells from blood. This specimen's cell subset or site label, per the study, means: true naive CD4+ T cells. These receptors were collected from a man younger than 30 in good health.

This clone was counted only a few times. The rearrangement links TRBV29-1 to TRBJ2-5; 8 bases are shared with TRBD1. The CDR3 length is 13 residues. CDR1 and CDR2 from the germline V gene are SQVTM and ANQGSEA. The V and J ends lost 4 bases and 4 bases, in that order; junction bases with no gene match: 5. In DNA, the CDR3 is TGCAGCGTTGGCCAGGGGGCCAGAGAGACCCAGTACTTC. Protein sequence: CSVGQGARETQYF. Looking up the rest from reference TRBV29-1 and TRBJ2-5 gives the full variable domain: SAVISQKPSRDICQRGTSLTIQCQVDSQVTMMFWYRQQPGQSLTLIATANQGSEATYESGFVIDKFPISRPNLTFSTLTVSNMSPEDSSIYLCSVGQGARETQYFGPGTRLLVL.

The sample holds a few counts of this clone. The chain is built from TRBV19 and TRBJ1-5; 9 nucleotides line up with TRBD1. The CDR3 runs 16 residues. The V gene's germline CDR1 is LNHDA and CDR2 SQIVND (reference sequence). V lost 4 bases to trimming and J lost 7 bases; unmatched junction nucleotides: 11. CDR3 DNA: TGTGCCAGTAGTACTTCCGGGACAGGGATCGGGCAGCCCCAGCATTTT. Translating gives CASSTSGTGIGQPQHF.

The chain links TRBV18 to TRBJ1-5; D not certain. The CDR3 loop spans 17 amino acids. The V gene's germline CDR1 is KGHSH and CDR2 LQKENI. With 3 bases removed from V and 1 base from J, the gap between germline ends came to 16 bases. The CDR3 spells CASSPRSRPGSNQPQHF. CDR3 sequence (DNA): TGTGCCAGCTCACCTCGTTCCCGCCCCGGGAGCAATCAGCCCCAGCATTTT.

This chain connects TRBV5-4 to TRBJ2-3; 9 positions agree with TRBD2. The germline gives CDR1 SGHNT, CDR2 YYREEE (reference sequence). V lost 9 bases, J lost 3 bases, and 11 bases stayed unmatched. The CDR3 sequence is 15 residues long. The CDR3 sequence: CATVAGVDGTDTQYF. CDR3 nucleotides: TGTGCCACCGTAGCGGGAGTGGATGGGACAGATACGCAGTATTTT.

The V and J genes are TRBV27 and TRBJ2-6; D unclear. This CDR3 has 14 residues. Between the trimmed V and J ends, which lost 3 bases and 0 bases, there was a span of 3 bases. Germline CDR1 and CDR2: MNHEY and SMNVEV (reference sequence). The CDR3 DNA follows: TGTGCCAGCAGTTTGAGCTCTGGGGCCAACGTCCTGACTTTC. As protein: CASSLSSGANVLTF.

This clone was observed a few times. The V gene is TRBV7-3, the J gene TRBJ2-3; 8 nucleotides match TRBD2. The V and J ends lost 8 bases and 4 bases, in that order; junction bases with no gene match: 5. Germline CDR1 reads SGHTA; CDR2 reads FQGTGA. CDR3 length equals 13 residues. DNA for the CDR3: TGTGCCAGCTCGGGACTAGGATCAGATACGCAGTATTTT. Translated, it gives CASSGLGSDTQYF.